This TCR beta chain was profiled in a study of CD8+CD57+ T cells in acquired aplastic anemia. The V and J ends lost 2 bases and 5 bases respectively, with 17 bases between them. The CDR3 loop spans 16 amino acids. Germline V gene sequence: CDR1 KGHDR, CDR2 SFDVKD. Genomic DNA was employed as the template in profiling TCR beta VDJ and CDR3. A single record per CDR3 protein comes from TCRdb applying MiXCR to the reads. This repertoire shows 150,000 to 200,000 distinct CDR3 sequences, 46% found once; its top ten account for around 3%. This clonotype was obtained from a human donor in good health. The J gene is TRBJ2-5, the V gene TRBV24-1; D perhaps matches TRBD2 (6 bases). Sequenced: sorted CD4+, CD8+, or CD8+CD57+ T cells (not recorded which) from PBMCs. This CDR3 is CATSDSGRRVSETQYF. For the CDR3, the DNA is TGTGCCACCAGTGATTCGGGGCGGAGGGTCAGTGAGACCCAGTACTTC.